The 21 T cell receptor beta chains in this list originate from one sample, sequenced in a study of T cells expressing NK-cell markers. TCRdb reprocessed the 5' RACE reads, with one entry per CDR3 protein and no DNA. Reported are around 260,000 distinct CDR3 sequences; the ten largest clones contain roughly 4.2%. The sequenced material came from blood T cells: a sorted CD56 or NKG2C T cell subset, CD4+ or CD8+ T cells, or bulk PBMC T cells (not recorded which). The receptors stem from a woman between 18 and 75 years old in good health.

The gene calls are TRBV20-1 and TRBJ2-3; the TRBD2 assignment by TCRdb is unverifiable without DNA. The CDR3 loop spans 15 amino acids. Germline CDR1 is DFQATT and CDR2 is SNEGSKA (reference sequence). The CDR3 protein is CSALGTSGFTDTQYF.

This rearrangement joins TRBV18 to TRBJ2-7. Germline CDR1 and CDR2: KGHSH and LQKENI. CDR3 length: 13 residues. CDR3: CASSPQDTYEQYF. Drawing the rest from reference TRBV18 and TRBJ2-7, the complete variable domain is NAGVMQNPRHLVRRRGQEARLRCSPMKGHSHVYWYRQLPEEGLKFMVYLQKENIIDESGMPKERFSAEFPKEGPSILRIQQVVRGDSAAYFCASSPQDTYEQYFGPGTRLTVT.

CDR3 sequence: CASSLDGTGKNIQYF. The chain couples TRBV7-2 to TRBJ2-4; TCRdb selects TRBD1, and the lack of DNA leaves this call unchecked. The germline V gene has CDR1 SGHTA and CDR2 FQGNSA. The CDR3 is 15 residues long.

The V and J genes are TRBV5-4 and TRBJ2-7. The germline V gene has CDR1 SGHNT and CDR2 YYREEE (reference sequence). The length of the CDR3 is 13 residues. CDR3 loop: CASSPRWWYEQYF.

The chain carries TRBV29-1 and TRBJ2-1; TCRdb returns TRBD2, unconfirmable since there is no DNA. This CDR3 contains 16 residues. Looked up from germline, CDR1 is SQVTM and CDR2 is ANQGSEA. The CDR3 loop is CSVEDPTARGDNEQFF.

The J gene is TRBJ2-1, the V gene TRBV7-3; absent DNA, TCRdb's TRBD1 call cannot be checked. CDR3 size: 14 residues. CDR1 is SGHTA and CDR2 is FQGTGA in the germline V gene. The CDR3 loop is CASSFEGTYNEQFF.

This CDR3 reads CATSRTSGSHNEQFF. The rearrangement uses TRBV24-1 and TRBJ2-1; TCRdb picks TRBD2, but there is no DNA to check that call. Germline V gene sequence: CDR1 KGHDR, CDR2 SFDVKD. CDR3 size: 15 residues.

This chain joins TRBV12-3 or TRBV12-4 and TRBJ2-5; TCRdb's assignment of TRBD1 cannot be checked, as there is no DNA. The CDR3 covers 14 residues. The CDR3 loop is CASSLARRVETQYF.

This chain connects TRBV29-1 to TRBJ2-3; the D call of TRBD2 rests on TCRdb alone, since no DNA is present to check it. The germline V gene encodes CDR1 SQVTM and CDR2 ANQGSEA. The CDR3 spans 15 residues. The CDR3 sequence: CSVGTAKSNTDTQYF.

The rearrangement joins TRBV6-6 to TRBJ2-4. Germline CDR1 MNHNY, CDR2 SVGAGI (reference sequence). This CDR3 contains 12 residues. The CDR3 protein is CASRDPENIQYF.

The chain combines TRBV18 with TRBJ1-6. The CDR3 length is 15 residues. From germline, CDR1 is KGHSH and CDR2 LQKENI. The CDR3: CASSRDGPYNSPLHF.

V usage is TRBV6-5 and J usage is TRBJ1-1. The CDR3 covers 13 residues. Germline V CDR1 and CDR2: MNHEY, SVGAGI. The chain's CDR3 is CASSLLMNTEAFF.

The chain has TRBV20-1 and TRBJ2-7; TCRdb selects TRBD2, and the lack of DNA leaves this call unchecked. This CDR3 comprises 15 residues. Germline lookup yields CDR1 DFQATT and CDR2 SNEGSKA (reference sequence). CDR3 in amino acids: CSARGTSGLTYEQYF.

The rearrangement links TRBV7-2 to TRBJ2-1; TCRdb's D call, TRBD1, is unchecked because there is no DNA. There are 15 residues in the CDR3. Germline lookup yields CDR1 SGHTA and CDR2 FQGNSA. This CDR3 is CASTPVRGGDNEQFF.

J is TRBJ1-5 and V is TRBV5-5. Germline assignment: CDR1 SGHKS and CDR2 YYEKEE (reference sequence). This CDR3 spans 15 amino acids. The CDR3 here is CASSYEKQAVQPQHF.

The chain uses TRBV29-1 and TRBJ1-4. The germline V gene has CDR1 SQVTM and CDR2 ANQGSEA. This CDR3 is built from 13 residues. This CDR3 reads CSVVSATGEKLFF. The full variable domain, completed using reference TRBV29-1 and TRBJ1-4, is SAVISQKPSRDICQRGTSLTIQCQVDSQVTMMFWYRQQPGQSLTLIATANQGSEATYESGFVIDKFPISRPNLTFSTLTVSNMSPEDSSIYLCSVVSATGEKLFFGSGTQLSVL.

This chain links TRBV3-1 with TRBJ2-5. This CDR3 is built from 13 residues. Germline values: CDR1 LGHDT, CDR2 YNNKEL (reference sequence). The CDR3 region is CASSQGLPETQYF.

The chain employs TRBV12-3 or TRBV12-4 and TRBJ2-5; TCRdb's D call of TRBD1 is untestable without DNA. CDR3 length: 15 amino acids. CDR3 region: CASSLRTGVGETQYF.

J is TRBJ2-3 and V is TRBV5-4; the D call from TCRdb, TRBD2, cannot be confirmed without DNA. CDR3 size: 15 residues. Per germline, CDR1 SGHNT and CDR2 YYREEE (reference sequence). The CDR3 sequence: CASSSSGRAGDTQYF.

CDR3 sequence: CASSPQAGTGTYGYTF. The V call is TRBV12-3 or TRBV12-4, the J call TRBJ1-2; TCRdb indicates TRBD1, and absent DNA this call remains unverified. This CDR3 contains 16 residues.

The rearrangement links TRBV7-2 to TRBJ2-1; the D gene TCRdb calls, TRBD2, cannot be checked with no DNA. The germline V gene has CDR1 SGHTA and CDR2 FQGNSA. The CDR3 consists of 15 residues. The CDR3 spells CASERTSSGNNEQFF.